This entry is about one TCR beta chain. Which antigen it targets is not known. The sample holds no much larger clone one base away, and base qualities are not on file. Participants in the prospective study were enrolled through a virtual design, were aged roughly 18 to 100 years, and lived in about two dozen United States geographic areas. In the prospective study, participants were assigned to cohorts based on the clinical history participants reported in a screening survey and a study questionnaire. Exposed participants had been in contact, within 2 weeks of entering the study, with a person who had a PCR-confirmed or clinician-diagnosed case of COVID-19. In the prospective study, mobile phlebotomists collected whole blood, serum and a nasopharyngeal or oropharyngeal swab from each participant. Additional blood draws and questionnaires over an approximately 2-month period could optionally be provided by prospective study participants. Blood samples from the prospective study were shipped frozen or at room temperature prior to DNA extraction.

These data come from a study of blood T cell repertoires in COVID-19 (dated by TCRdb to about 2020). About the investigation overall: Samples covering the acute and convalescent phases of COVID-19 were provided by collaborators in the United States, Italy and Spain. The repertoires were released in a freely available public database meant as a resource for research on the immune response to SARS-CoV-2. The prospective study material was composed of cDNA or gDNA derived from T cells, B-cell-depleted T cells, or PBMCs. A de-identified subject ID, COVID-19 status, age in years and sex were almost always included in the sample metadata. Samples were obtained from the ongoing ImmuneRACE study (first 160 participants) and from over 1,000 subjects provided by 6 global collaborators. HLA class I and class II types, where available, came from metadata supplied by the sample provider rather than from assay-based typing. Deeply sampled blood TCRbeta repertoires from subjects exposed to, actively infected with, or recovered from COVID-19 were included in the dataset. The study at large found these results: The amount of clinical and demographic metadata varied by source and participant and was provided uncurated.

Deletion took 4 bases off V and 1 base off J, with a span of 6 bases between the germline ends. From a lookup of the germline V gene, CDR1 and CDR2 are SGHRS and YFSETQ. From its cysteine to its phenylalanine, the CDR3 spans 13 amino acids. The sequence is cut down to CDR3 DNA, 39 bases in frame from base 1. TCRbeta CDR3 regions were amplified from genomic DNA by means of the immunoSEQ Assay, a bias-controlled multiplex PCR. The study's processing was this. The number of nucleated cells in each sample was estimated by amplification of reference gene primers within the assay. Sequence reads were collapsed and filtered to measure the absolute abundance of every unique TCRbeta CDR3 rearrangement. For each sample, productive Simpson clonality was calculated as the square root of Simpson's diversity index across productive rearrangements. The immuneACCESS repertoire file appears here via TCRdb, limited to in-frame rearrangements. These files lack a portion of the clones; in checked studies, under half of the deficit traces to unresolved V genes, and the cause of the others is not known. V and J calls and clone size are those listed in that table; D and trimming were worked out from the DNA. A total of a few hundred thousand clones appear in this sample, roughly nine tenths of them only once. Of the sample, around 0.86% is held by the ten largest clones.

The rearrangement combines TRBV5-1 with TRBJ1-5, with no reliable assignment of the D segment. Sequenced sample: PBMCs or T cells enriched from blood (not recorded which). The clonotype comes from a woman aged 40 to 50 who had been exposed to COVID-19. The CDR3 reads CASSLLSNQPQHF. At the DNA level, the sequence is TGCGCCAGCAGCCTACTAAGCAATCAGCCCCAGCATTTT.